Below, 15 T cell receptor beta chains from the same sample are listed, as sequenced in a study of T cell repertoires in cytomegalovirus infection. These receptors have no identified antigens. TCRdb reanalysed the reads using MiXCR and keeps one entry per CDR3 protein. The table includes approximately 990,000 distinct CDR3 sequences, roughly 30% detected once. The material was cultured CD8+ T cells from PBMCs, obtained from culture after CMV antigen stimulation. The receptors shown here come from a human donor in good health (CMV status not recorded). Some clones in this sample may be carry-over from other donors' samples.

This chain joins TRBV5-6 and TRBJ2-7, with no clear D. The CDR3 is 13 amino acids. The germline V gene encodes CDR1 SGHDT and CDR2 YYEEEE. V was cut by 4 bases and J by 5 bases, with 13 bases left in between. CDR3 nucleotide sequence: TGTGCCAGCAGCCCCGGGTCCCTCCACGAGCAGTACTTC. Its protein is CASSPGSLHEQYF.

The V gene is TRBV27, the J gene TRBJ1-1, with D possibly being TRBD1 (6 bases). The V end was cut by 8 bases, the J end by 1 base, with 11 bases between. The CDR3 is 13 amino acids. The germline CDR1 and CDR2 sequences are MNHEY and SMNVEV (reference sequence). CDR3 loop: CASLGGANTEAFF. The CDR3 region has the DNA TGTGCCAGCCTAGGGGGGGCGAACACTGAAGCTTTCTTT.

This clonotype has only a few counts. The rearrangement joins TRBV7-8 to TRBJ1-2; D may be TRBD1 (6 bases). V dropped 1 base and J dropped 8 bases, with 17 bases sitting between them. Germline loops: CDR1 SGHVS, CDR2 FQNEAQ. The CDR3 runs to 15 residues. The CDR3 is CASSLVPRRGGGYTF. CDR3 coding DNA: TGTGCCAGCAGCTTAGTACCCCGCAGGGGCGGGGGCTACACCTTC. Combining the CDR3 with reference TRBV7-8 and TRBJ1-2 gives the whole variable domain GAGVSQSPRYKVAKRGQDVALRCDPISGHVSLFWYQQALGQGPEFLTYFQNEAQLDKSGLPSDRFFAERPEGSVSTLKIQRTQQEDSAVYLCASSLVPRRGGGYTFGSGTRLTVV.

The chain has TRBV10-3 and TRBJ2-3, with 11 bases lining up with TRBD2. The CDR3 covers 19 residues. V trimming: 6 bases; J trimming: 2 bases; junction bases outside the gene matches: 16. Germline V gene data show CDR1 as ENHRY and CDR2 as SYGVKD. Here the CDR3 reads CAIRVLTSGAVGTTDTQYF. CDR3 nucleotide sequence: TGTGCCATCAGGGTCCTGACTAGCGGGGCAGTTGGAACCACAGATACGCAGTATTTT.

J is TRBJ2-5 and V is TRBV27; possibly TRBD2 for D (5 bases). This CDR3 spans 14 amino acids. The V end was cut by 6 bases, the J end by 5 bases, with 16 bases between. CDR1 is MNHEY and CDR2 is SMNVEV in the germline V gene (reference sequence). The CDR3 DNA sequence: TGTGCCAGCAGATACGGGCTCTCGGGGGAGACCCAGTACTTC. Translation gives CASRYGLSGETQYF.

The gene calls are TRBV20-1 and TRBJ2-3, with D unresolved. CDR3 length: 16 residues. The germline V gene encodes CDR1 DFQATT and CDR2 SNEGSKA (reference sequence). Trimming shortened V by 0 bases and J by 6 bases, and 19 bases separated the two germline ends. CDR3 in DNA: TGCAGTGCTAGAGACTCGCCACGGTTGGGTCCGGATACGCAGTATTTT. Encoded protein: CSARDSPRLGPDTQYF.

This chain links TRBV11-3 with TRBJ2-1; 10 nucleotides match TRBD1. The ends lost 4 bases at V and 6 bases at J; junction bases unmatched: 3. Germline CDR1 SGHNT, CDR2 YENEEA. This CDR3 spans 14 amino acids. The CDR3 DNA reads TGTGCCAGCAGCTGGGACAGGGGAGGCAATGAGCAGTTCTTC. Encoded protein: CASSWDRGGNEQFF.

The rearrangement uses TRBV7-9 and TRBJ2-7; 8 bases align to TRBD2. This CDR3 has 15 amino acids. Germline values: CDR1 SEHNR, CDR2 FQNEAQ (reference sequence). Unmatched junction bases numbered 7, after V lost 4 bases and J lost 2 bases. CDR3 coding DNA: TGTGCCAGCAGCTACGGACTAGCTTCTACCTACGAGCAGTACGTC. This gives the protein CASSYGLASTYEQYV.

This rearrangement joins TRBV10-2 to TRBJ1-1; D unclear. There are 13 residues in the CDR3. From germline, CDR1 is WSHSY and CDR2 SAAADI. V was clipped by 3 bases and J by 5 bases, with 10 bases between them. DNA for the CDR3: TGCGCCAGCAGTGAAACCCCACGTACTGAAGCTTTCTTT. Residues: CASSETPRTEAFF.

In its sample, this clonotype was seen a few times. This chain connects TRBV14 to TRBJ1-2, with D hard to call. The CDR3 consists of 17 residues. Germline V lookup: CDR1 SGHDN, CDR2 FVKESK. Trimming took 3 bases from V and 6 from J, leaving 23 bases between them. The CDR3 is CASSHLSQIRSTDGYTF. In DNA, the CDR3 is TGTGCCAGCAGCCACCTGTCCCAAATTAGGTCCACGGATGGCTACACCTTC.

The rearrangement uses TRBV20-1 and TRBJ1-6; D is possibly TRBD1 (5 bases). The CDR3 contains 16 residues. The V gene lost 0 bases and the J gene lost 0 bases, with 9 bases spanning the gap. Germline assignment: CDR1 DFQATT and CDR2 SNEGSKA (reference sequence). The CDR3 DNA follows: TGCAGTGCTAGAGATGGGGCAGTCTCCTATAATTCACCCCTCCACTTT. Translating it yields CSARDGAVSYNSPLHF.

The chain uses TRBV7-3 and TRBJ2-1; the match to TRBD2 covers 8 bases. The ends lost 5 bases at V and 9 bases at J; junction bases unmatched: 12. Germline loops: CDR1 SGHTA, CDR2 FQGTGA. The CDR3 spans 15 residues. CDR3 amino acids: CASSPRAGAGVEQFF. The CDR3 DNA reads TGTGCCAGCAGCCCGCGAGCGGGGGCGGGGGTTGAGCAGTTCTTC.

This clonotype has more than one count but fewer than ten. The chain links TRBV27 to TRBJ1-5, with 7 bases aligning to TRBD1. Per the germline V gene, CDR1 is MNHEY and CDR2 is SMNVEV (reference sequence). V dropped 4 bases and J dropped 4; count of bases not matched to a gene: 10. CDR3 length equals 16 residues. CDR3 sequence reads: CASSSTRTGSNQPQHF. The DNA for the CDR3 is TGTGCCAGCAGTTCAACCCGGACAGGTTCTAATCAGCCCCAGCATTTT.

This clonotype was detected only a few times. This chain joins TRBV27 and TRBJ2-7; 9 positions agree with TRBD1. Germline CDR1 and CDR2: MNHEY and SMNVEV (reference sequence). With 6 bases clipped from V and 4 bases from J, the junction kept 10 bases outside the gene matches. This CDR3 contains 15 residues. CDR3 nucleotides: TGTGCCAGCAGCTCGCTACAGGGGGCGATTTACGAGCAGTACTTC. Amino acids: CASSSLQGAIYEQYF.

The chain couples TRBV28 to TRBJ2-2; 7 positions agree with TRBD2. Per the germline V gene, CDR1 is MDHEN and CDR2 is SYDVKM. Germline trimming cut 6 bases from V and 3 bases from J; bases unmatched to any gene: 10. The CDR3 length is 16 residues. The CDR3 region is CASRSLPGRDTGELFF. The CDR3 nucleotides read TGTGCCAGCAGGTCATTACCAGGGAGGGACACCGGGGAGCTGTTTTTT. The full variable domain, in which reference TRBV28 and TRBJ2-2 provide the parts outside the CDR3, is DVKVTQSSRYLVKRTGEKVFLECVQDMDHENMFWYRQDPGLGLRLIYFSYDVKMKEKGDIPEGYSVSREKKERFSLILESASTNQTSMYLCASRSLPGRDTGELFFGEGSRLTVL.